This is a list of T cell receptor beta chains from one sample in a study of cytomegalovirus exposure and HLA in healthy donors. Generated by immunoSEQ multiplex PCR, the TCRdb table keeps only in-frame clones and is missing some. The top ten clones hold less than 7.5% of a sample with approximately 100,000 clones, roughly 84% of them seen once. The sample taken for sequencing was PBMCs. The origin of the receptors is a man younger than 30 in good health and CMV-seropositive. The CDR3 runs from the conserved cysteine through the conserved F or W. Each record gives: V gene, D gene, J gene, clone size, CDR3 protein, CDR3 DNA. D genes are given only for firm matches. Some rows mark clone size as missing; the rest say once, few, many or name a class of expanded clone.

V gene: TRBV7-6; D gene: TRBD2; J gene: TRBJ2-2; clone size: NA; CDR3 protein: CASSLALRKSGRAYTGELFF; CDR3 DNA: TGTGCCAGCAGCTTAGCGCTTCGTAAAAGCGGGAGGGCCTACACCGGGGAGCTGTTTTTT
V gene: TRBV2; D gene: NA; J gene: TRBJ1-2; clone size: NA; CDR3 protein: CASSETHNNYGYTF; CDR3 DNA: TGTGCCAGCAGCGAGACACACAATAACTATGGCTACACCTTC
V gene: TRBV7-3; D gene: TRBD1; J gene: TRBJ2-7; clone size: NA; CDR3 protein: CASSMTRQGLLQTSYEQYF; CDR3 DNA: TGTGCCAGCAGCATGACCCGACAGGGCCTACTGCAAACCTCCTACGAGCAGTACTTC
V gene: TRBV6-6; D gene: NA; J gene: TRBJ1-5; clone size: NA; CDR3 protein: CASSRPRDSNQPQHF; CDR3 DNA: TGTGCCAGCAGTCGTCCGAGGGATAGCAATCAGCCCCAGCATTTT
V gene: TRBV11-3; D gene: NA; J gene: TRBJ2-7; clone size: NA; CDR3 protein: CASSNREAYEQYF; CDR3 DNA: TGTGCCAGCAGCAACCGCGAGGCCTACGAGCAGTACTTC
V gene: TRBV5-8; D gene: TRBD2; J gene: TRBJ2-5; clone size: NA; CDR3 protein: CASSLGLAGDARETQYF; CDR3 DNA: TGTGCCAGCAGCTTGGGACTAGCGGGGGATGCGCGGGAGACCCAGTACTTC
V gene: TRBV4-1; D gene: NA; J gene: TRBJ2-5; clone size: NA; CDR3 protein: CASSQDPGTQETQYF; CDR3 DNA: TGCGCCAGCAGCCAAGATCCAGGGACTCAAGAGACCCAGTACTTC
V gene: TRBV4-2; D gene: NA; J gene: TRBJ2-1; clone size: NA; CDR3 protein: CASSQDQGIYNEQFF; CDR3 DNA: TGTGCCAGCAGCCAAGATCAGGGAATCTACAATGAGCAGTTCTTC
V gene: TRBV5-6; D gene: NA; J gene: TRBJ1-3; clone size: NA; CDR3 protein: CASSLGVLGNTIYF; CDR3 DNA: TGTGCCAGCAGCTTGGGAGTATTAGGAAACACCATATATTTT
V gene: TRBV2; D gene: TRBD1; J gene: TRBJ1-2; clone size: NA; CDR3 protein: CASSRTGGSYGYTF; CDR3 DNA: TGTGCCAGCAGTCGGACAGGGGGCAGCTATGGCTACACCTTC
V gene: TRBV19; D gene: TRBD1; J gene: TRBJ1-5; clone size: NA; CDR3 protein: CASSQDRGRNQPQHF; CDR3 DNA: TGTGCCAGTAGTCAAGACAGGGGCCGAAATCAGCCCCAGCATTTT
V gene: TRBV4-2; D gene: TRBD2; J gene: TRBJ2-5; clone size: NA; CDR3 protein: CASSRGVSGGEQETQYF; CDR3 DNA: TGTGCCAGCAGCCGCGGGGTCAGCGGGGGGGAACAAGAGACCCAGTACTTC
V gene: TRBV27; D gene: TRBD2; J gene: TRBJ2-3; clone size: NA; CDR3 protein: CATKGLAGGENTQYF; CDR3 DNA: TGTGCCACCAAGGGACTAGCGGGAGGTGAGAATACGCAGTATTTT
V gene: TRBV4-1; D gene: TRBD2; J gene: TRBJ2-1; clone size: NA; CDR3 protein: CASSQEWRLAVYNEQFF; CDR3 DNA: TGCGCCAGCAGCCAAGAGTGGCGACTAGCGGTATACAATGAGCAGTTCTTC
V gene: TRBV19; D gene: TRBD2; J gene: TRBJ2-3; clone size: NA; CDR3 protein: CASSPSGRTDTQYF; CDR3 DNA: TGTGCCAGTAGTCCTAGCGGGAGGACAGATACGCAGTATTTT
V gene: TRBV4-2; D gene: NA; J gene: TRBJ2-5; clone size: NA; CDR3 protein: CASSQDPYSRGGTEETQYF; CDR3 DNA: TGTGCCAGCAGCCAAGACCCGTATTCGAGAGGGGGAACGGAAGAGACCCAGTACTTC
V gene: TRBV18; D gene: NA; J gene: TRBJ1-5; clone size: NA; CDR3 protein: CASSPMSVLNQPQHF; CDR3 DNA: TGTGCCAGCTCACCAATGTCAGTTCTCAATCAGCCCCAGCATTTT
V gene: TRBV19; D gene: NA; J gene: TRBJ1-2; clone size: NA; CDR3 protein: CASSNPGINYGYTF; CDR3 DNA: TGTGCCAGTAGTAACCCCGGGATTAACTATGGCTACACCTTC
V gene: TRBV10-3; D gene: NA; J gene: TRBJ2-5; clone size: few; CDR3 protein: CAISGTEYQETQYF; CDR3 DNA: TGTGCCATCAGTGGGACAGAGTACCAAGAGACCCAGTACTTC
V gene: TRBV18; D gene: TRBD2; J gene: TRBJ2-3; clone size: NA; CDR3 protein: CASSPGLAGEAWGTDTQYF; CDR3 DNA: TGTGCCAGCTCACCGGGACTAGCGGGGGAGGCCTGGGGAACAGATACGCAGTATTTT
V gene: TRBV19; D gene: TRBD1; J gene: TRBJ1-1; clone size: NA; CDR3 protein: CASSNPTQSRTGLYSFREAFF; CDR3 DNA: TGTGCCAGTAGCAACCCTACCCAATCGAGGACAGGCCTCTATTCTTTCAGGGAAGCTTTCTTT
V gene: TRBV4-3; D gene: TRBD1; J gene: TRBJ1-2; clone size: NA; CDR3 protein: CASSHGLQGAHYGYTF; CDR3 DNA: TGCGCCAGCAGCCACGGTTTACAGGGGGCGCATTATGGCTACACCTTC
V gene: TRBV9; D gene: NA; J gene: TRBJ2-2; clone size: NA; CDR3 protein: CASSVDGGRGYTGELFF; CDR3 DNA: TGTGCCAGCAGCGTAGACGGGGGGCGAGGGTACACCGGGGAGCTGTTTTTT
V gene: TRBV5-6; D gene: NA; J gene: TRBJ2-7; clone size: NA; CDR3 protein: CASSFSAYEQYF; CDR3 DNA: TGTGCCAGCAGCTTCTCGGCCTACGAGCAGTACTTC
V gene: TRBV9; D gene: NA; J gene: TRBJ2-3; clone size: NA; CDR3 protein: CASSEQGTSTDTQYF; CDR3 DNA: TGTGCCAGCAGCGAACAGGGGACTAGCACAGATACGCAGTATTTT
V gene: TRBV27; D gene: NA; J gene: TRBJ2-5; clone size: NA; CDR3 protein: CASSTRRGSGWYPQETQYF; CDR3 DNA: TGTGCCAGCAGTACCCGTCGGGGTAGTGGGTGGTACCCCCAAGAGACCCAGTACTTC
V gene: TRBV13; D gene: TRBD2; J gene: TRBJ2-3; clone size: NA; CDR3 protein: CASSYGTSGYTDTQYF; CDR3 DNA: TGTGCCAGCAGCTATGGGACTAGCGGGTACACAGATACGCAGTATTTT
V gene: TRBV6-1; D gene: NA; J gene: TRBJ2-1; clone size: NA; CDR3 protein: CASSAMGLAEQFF; CDR3 DNA: TGTGCCAGCAGTGCTATGGGACTTGCTGAGCAGTTCTTC
V gene: TRBV7-8; D gene: NA; J gene: TRBJ2-7; clone size: once; CDR3 protein: CASSSTPIVRGRYSYEQYF; CDR3 DNA: TGTGCCAGCAGCTCGACGCCAATCGTACGAGGGCGCTACTCCTACGAGCAGTACTTC
V gene: TRBV13; D gene: TRBD2; J gene: TRBJ2-3; clone size: NA; CDR3 protein: CASSQVSSGGADTDTQYF; CDR3 DNA: TGTGCCAGCAGCCAGGTCTCTAGCGGGGGGGCGGACACAGATACGCAGTATTTT
V gene: TRBV6-5; D gene: NA; J gene: TRBJ2-7; clone size: once; CDR3 protein: CASSYTDRTTYEQYF; CDR3 DNA: TGTGCCAGCAGTTACACAGACAGGACGACGTACGAGCAGTACTTC
V gene: TRBV10-3; D gene: NA; J gene: TRBJ2-4; clone size: once; CDR3 protein: CAISPGVGNIQYF; CDR3 DNA: TGTGCCATCAGTCCAGGGGTTGGAAACATTCAGTACTTC
V gene: TRBV11-2; D gene: TRBD2; J gene: TRBJ2-1; clone size: NA; CDR3 protein: CASSLGLAGGRGNEQFF; CDR3 DNA: TGTGCCAGCAGCCTGGGACTAGCGGGAGGGAGAGGCAATGAGCAGTTCTTC
V gene: TRBV7-3; D gene: NA; J gene: TRBJ1-3; clone size: NA; CDR3 protein: CASSLGAQSSGNTIYF; CDR3 DNA: TGTGCCAGCAGCTTAGGAGCTCAGAGCTCTGGAAACACCATATATTTT
V gene: TRBV19; D gene: TRBD2; J gene: TRBJ2-2; clone size: NA; CDR3 protein: CASSGWGGNTGELFF; CDR3 DNA: TGTGCCAGTAGTGGCTGGGGGGGGAACACCGGGGAGCTGTTTTTT
V gene: TRBV18; D gene: TRBD2; J gene: TRBJ2-3; clone size: NA; CDR3 protein: CASSPGRGFSDTDTQYF; CDR3 DNA: TGTGCCAGCTCACCAGGGAGGGGTTTTTCCGACACAGATACGCAGTATTTT
V gene: TRBV2; D gene: NA; J gene: TRBJ1-2; clone size: NA; CDR3 protein: CASREGPIRGYTF; CDR3 DNA: TGTGCCAGCAGGGAGGGCCCAATTAGGGGCTACACCTTC
V gene: TRBV7-9; D gene: TRBD2; J gene: TRBJ2-7; clone size: NA; CDR3 protein: CASTLAGGQYEQYF; CDR3 DNA: TGTGCCAGCACCTTAGCGGGAGGGCAATACGAGCAGTACTTC
V gene: TRBV7-2; D gene: TRBD1; J gene: TRBJ2-3; clone size: NA; CDR3 protein: CASRLNSGTGRDTQYF; CDR3 DNA: TGTGCCAGCAGACTTAATTCCGGGACAGGGCGAGATACGCAGTATTTT
V gene: TRBV25-1; D gene: TRBD2; J gene: TRBJ2-3; clone size: NA; CDR3 protein: CASSDYKGGSTDTQYF; CDR3 DNA: TGTGCCAGCAGTGACTACAAGGGCGGGAGTACAGATACGCAGTATTTT
V gene: TRBV5-1; D gene: NA; J gene: TRBJ1-2; clone size: NA; CDR3 protein: CASSLDSGINYGYTF; CDR3 DNA: TGCGCCAGCAGCTTGGATTCAGGGATAAACTATGGCTACACCTTC
V gene: TRBV4-2; D gene: NA; J gene: TRBJ2-1; clone size: once; CDR3 protein: CASSQALEGSYNEQFF; CDR3 DNA: TGTGCCAGCAGCCAAGCCCTAGAGGGCTCCTACAATGAGCAGTTCTTC
V gene: TRBV7-3; D gene: TRBD2; J gene: TRBJ2-3; clone size: NA; CDR3 protein: CASSLTGGVPSVSGGSTDTQYF; CDR3 DNA: TGTGCCAGCAGCTTAACAGGGGGGGTCCCTTCGGTTAGCGGGGGGAGCACAGATACGCAGTATTTT
V gene: TRBV7-9; D gene: NA; J gene: TRBJ2-1; clone size: NA; CDR3 protein: CASSLQGPSYNEQFF; CDR3 DNA: TGTGCCAGCAGCTTACAGGGGCCCTCCTACAATGAGCAGTTCTTC
V gene: TRBV5-1; D gene: TRBD1; J gene: TRBJ1-2; clone size: once; CDR3 protein: CASSLGTRGDTDGYTF; CDR3 DNA: TGCGCCAGCAGCTTGGGGACCAGGGGGGATACGGATGGCTACACCTTC
V gene: TRBV11-2; D gene: NA; J gene: TRBJ2-1; clone size: NA; CDR3 protein: CASSLNSDEQFF; CDR3 DNA: TGTGCCAGCAGCCTTAATAGCGATGAGCAGTTCTTC
V gene: TRBV7-2; D gene: NA; J gene: TRBJ2-1; clone size: NA; CDR3 protein: CASSTRMGAGNEQFF; CDR3 DNA: TGTGCCAGCAGCACACGAATGGGGGCCGGCAATGAGCAGTTCTTC
V gene: TRBV27; D gene: NA; J gene: TRBJ1-2; clone size: NA; CDR3 protein: CASSSRGSGYGYTF; CDR3 DNA: TGTGCCAGCAGTTCAAGGGGATCGGGCTATGGCTACACCTTC
V gene: TRBV6-6; D gene: TRBD1; J gene: TRBJ2-2; clone size: NA; CDR3 protein: CASSVDRGRTGELFF; CDR3 DNA: TGTGCCAGCAGTGTAGACAGGGGGCGCACCGGGGAGCTGTTTTTT
V gene: TRBV5-4; D gene: NA; J gene: TRBJ2-2; clone size: NA; CDR3 protein: CASSFRGTGELFF; CDR3 DNA: TGTGCCAGCAGCTTTAGGGGTACCGGGGAGCTGTTTTTT
V gene: TRBV28; D gene: NA; J gene: TRBJ2-1; clone size: NA; CDR3 protein: CASTELSSYNEQFF; CDR3 DNA: TGTGCCAGCACCGAACTTAGCTCCTACAATGAGCAGTTCTTC
V gene: TRBV25-1; D gene: NA; J gene: TRBJ1-2; clone size: NA; CDR3 protein: CASPNREEELDYGYTF; CDR3 DNA: TGTGCCAGCCCGAACCGGGAAGAAGAGTTAGACTATGGCTACACCTTC
V gene: TRBV19; D gene: TRBD1; J gene: TRBJ2-5; clone size: NA; CDR3 protein: CASSSGGNRETQYF; CDR3 DNA: TGTGCCAGTAGTTCAGGGGGAAACAGAGAGACCCAGTACTTC
V gene: TRBV2; D gene: TRBD2; J gene: TRBJ2-5; clone size: NA; CDR3 protein: CASSRGTSGSGETQYF; CDR3 DNA: TGTGCCAGCAGTCGCGGGACTAGCGGATCCGGGGAGACCCAGTACTTC
V gene: TRBV27; D gene: NA; J gene: TRBJ2-3; clone size: once; CDR3 protein: CASSPNPRGSLDTQYF; CDR3 DNA: TGTGCCAGCAGTCCCAACCCACGGGGGTCCCTAGATACGCAGTATTTT
V gene: TRBV7-3; D gene: TRBD2; J gene: TRBJ2-5; clone size: NA; CDR3 protein: CASSLMGLEKETQYF; CDR3 DNA: TGTGCCAGCAGTTTAATGGGACTAGAAAAAGAGACCCAGTACTTC
V gene: TRBV7-6; D gene: TRBD1; J gene: TRBJ2-1; clone size: NA; CDR3 protein: CASSMGQGVGNEQFF; CDR3 DNA: TGTGCCAGCAGCATGGGACAGGGGGTAGGGAATGAGCAGTTCTTC
V gene: TRBV6-5; D gene: NA; J gene: TRBJ2-7; clone size: NA; CDR3 protein: CASSYRGFGSEQYF; CDR3 DNA: TGTGCCAGCAGTTACCGTGGATTCGGGTCCGAGCAGTACTTC
V gene: TRBV18; D gene: NA; J gene: TRBJ1-1; clone size: NA; CDR3 protein: CASSPAEGTEAFF; CDR3 DNA: TGTGCCAGCTCACCGGCGGAAGGCACTGAAGCTTTCTTT